The 27 T cell receptor beta chains below all came from one sample that was sequenced in a study of shared T cell receptors in the human thymus. Clones were sequenced by immunoSEQ multiplex PCR, and TCRdb holds only the in-frame ones, with some missing. Of more than 550,000 clones listed, around 87% are singletons. These same data were also listed under a study on human thymus T cells.

Sequencing input: thymocytes. Receptors originate from a boy under two years old with a congenital heart defect.

This chain joins TRBV10-3 and TRBJ1-2; D perhaps matches TRBD1 (5 bases). The CDR3 has 18 residues. V lost 0 bases and J 4 bases, leaving 21 bases between the germline ends. Looked up from germline, CDR1 is ENHRY and CDR2 is SYGVKD. The CDR3 protein is CAISESGGHGGSLYGYTF. For the CDR3, the DNA is TGTGCCATCAGTGAGTCGGGGGGTCACGGGGGATCCCTCTATGGCTACACCTTC.

The CDR3 nucleotides are TGTGCCAGCAGCCCAAGGATGCATCCCCCGGGGGGCACTGAAGCTTTCTTT. Translated: CASSPRMHPPGGTEAFF. The J gene is TRBJ1-1, the V gene TRBV7-9; weak D call: TRBD1 (5 bases). The CDR3 extends over 17 amino acids. V was trimmed by 5 bases and J by 4 bases, leaving 23 bases between them. Germline V gives CDR1 SEHNR, CDR2 FQNEAQ (reference sequence).

The CDR3 nucleotides are TGTGCCAGCAGTGAAGAATTCATCACAGGGAAGACCACAGATACGCAGTATTTT. It yields the protein CASSEEFITGKTTDTQYF. V and J are TRBV2 and TRBJ2-3; TRBD1 might be the D (6 bases). The germline CDR1 and CDR2 sequences are SNHLY and FYNNEI. The V end lost 1 base, the J end lost 2 bases, and 19 bases lay between the germline ends. The CDR3 runs to 18 residues.

This clone was seen only a few times. The V call is TRBV5-6, the J call TRBJ1-5; 9 nucleotides align to TRBD1. Per germline, CDR1 SGHDT and CDR2 YYEEEE. The CDR3 is made up of 17 amino acids. J lost 1 base, V lost 1 base, and 6 bases had no gene match. DNA for the CDR3: TGTGCCAGCAGCTTGTCACAGGGGGCACCAAGCAATCAGCCCCAGCATTTT. It is translated as CASSLSQGAPSNQPQHF.

V and J are TRBV5-1 and TRBJ2-7; maybe TRBD1 (5 bases). Per the germline V gene, CDR1 is SGHRS and CDR2 is YFSETQ. The CDR3 runs 15 residues. The V end lost 0 bases, the J end lost 2 bases, and 12 bases lay between the germline ends. CDR3 DNA sequence: TGCGCCAGCAGCTTGGCTTGGGGCGAGACCTACGAGCAGTACTTC. Amino acids: CASSLAWGETYEQYF.

The rearrangement uses TRBV28 and TRBJ2-1; 7 bases are shared with TRBD1. The CDR3 consists of 17 residues. From germline, CDR1 is MDHEN and CDR2 SYDVKM. The V segment lost 7 bases and the J segment 6 bases; nucleotides outside the gene matches: 18. CDR3 in DNA: TGTGCCAGCAAGAACCGGGACAGAAAAAAGGCTAGCAATGAGCAGTTCTTC. The encoded protein is CASKNRDRKKASNEQFF.

V is TRBV29-1 and J is TRBJ2-1, with 13 bases lining up with TRBD2. The junction had 26 bases not matched to a gene; V was cut back by 7 bases and J by 8 bases. The CDR3 contains 20 residues. CDR1 SQVTM and CDR2 ANQGSEA come from the germline V gene. CDR3 DNA: TGCAGCGCACCGAGACTGACTAGCGGGAGGACCGGGACAAATAGGGATGAGCAGTTCTTC. Its protein product is CSAPRLTSGRTGTNRDEQFF.

This clone was picked up one time. The chain has TRBV5-1 and TRBJ1-2; TRBD1 matches at 10 bases. The J segment lost 0 bases and the V segment lost 1 base, leaving 9 bases of the junction unmatched. Germline-derived CDR1 and CDR2 are SGHRS and YFSETQ. The CDR3 has 18 residues. The CDR3 reads CASSLSGDRGPPNYGYTF. CDR3 nucleotides: TGCGCCAGCAGCTTGTCTGGGGACAGGGGACCCCCTAACTATGGCTACACCTTC.

This clone occurred once. The V gene is TRBV4-3, the J gene TRBJ1-2; 7 positions agree with TRBD1. V shed 0 bases, J shed 8 bases, and the junction held 6 bases outside the gene matches. This CDR3 region has 14 residues. Germline loops: CDR1 LGHNA, CDR2 YSLEER. The CDR3 DNA reads as TGCGCCAGCAGCCAAGACAGGGGGTTCGGCGGCTACACCTTC. Encoded protein: CASSQDRGFGGYTF.

This rearrangement joins TRBV27 to TRBJ2-1, with no clear D. The CDR3 has 13 residues. The germline V gene encodes CDR1 MNHEY and CDR2 SMNVEV (reference sequence). V was clipped by 2 bases and J by 10 bases, with 12 bases between them. CDR3 nucleotides: TGTGCCAGCAGTTTAGCCAGCCGCAGGGAGCAGTTCTTC. Translated, it gives CASSLASRREQFF.

V gene TRBV10-1 combines with J gene TRBJ2-1, with D possibly matching TRBD2 (9 bases). CDR3 length: 21 amino acids. Trimming shortened V by 6 bases and J by 8 bases, and 38 bases separated the two germline ends. Germline values: CDR1 WNHNN, CDR2 SYGVQD (reference sequence). DNA for the CDR3: TGCGCCAGCAGCCCAACCACTAGGGACAGGTCGGGCGGGAGGGCCTGGGATGAGCAGTTCTTC. Translation: CASSPTTRDRSGGRAWDEQFF.

The chain carries TRBV5-1 and TRBJ1-5; TRBD1 might be the D (5 bases). Deletions cut 0 bases from V and 3 bases from J, with 10 bases between. The germline CDR1 and CDR2 sequences are SGHRS and YFSETQ. CDR3 length equals 15 residues. The CDR3 loop reads CASSLVSGVNQPQHF. CDR3 sequence (DNA): TGCGCCAGCAGCTTGGTCTCGGGGGTCAATCAGCCCCAGCATTTT.

V and J are TRBV28 and TRBJ1-2; weak D call: TRBD1 (6 bases). Germline CDR1 is MDHEN and CDR2 is SYDVKM. This CDR3 contains 15 residues. Trimming stripped 8 bases from V and 5 bases from J, with 21 bases between. The CDR3 bases are TGTGCCAGCCTACCACCCCTGGACAGTACGTATGGCTACACCTTC. Translated: CASLPPLDSTYGYTF.

The CDR3 region is CASSSPPNTEAFF. For the CDR3, the DNA is TGTGCCAGCAGCTCTCCCCCGAACACTGAAGCTTTCTTT. V gene TRBV7-3 combines with J gene TRBJ1-1; D remains unclear. In germline, CDR1 is SGHTA, CDR2 FQGTGA. The CDR3 has 13 amino acids. Between the trimmed V and J ends, which lost 4 bases and 1 base, there was a span of 7 bases.

This clone has more than one count but fewer than ten. This chain links TRBV6-6 with TRBJ2-1, with 8 nucleotides matching TRBD2. Trimming took 7 bases from V and 4 from J; bases not matched to a gene: 12. This CDR3 has 16 amino acids. Germline CDR1 and CDR2: MNHNY and SVGAGI (reference sequence). The CDR3 is CASIRTGRAPYNEQFF. CDR3 in DNA: TGTGCCAGCATTCGGACCGGGAGGGCCCCTTACAATGAGCAGTTCTTC.

Only a few counts were recorded for this clone. This chain joins TRBV29-1 and TRBJ2-3; the match to TRBD2 covers 13 bases. This CDR3 has 15 amino acids. Germline CDR1 reads SQVTM; CDR2 reads ANQGSEA. The trim removed 7 bases at V and 3 bases at J, leaving 7 bases unmatched. CDR3 in amino acids: CSAPTSGRGTDTQYF. DNA of the CDR3: TGCAGCGCCCCAACTAGCGGGAGGGGTACAGATACGCAGTATTTT.

The chain uses TRBV10-1 and TRBJ1-5; D remains ambiguous. V lost 2 bases to trimming and J lost 0 bases, with 11 bases between them. There are 16 residues in the CDR3. CDR1 and CDR2 from the germline V gene are WNHNN and SYGVQD (reference sequence). CDR3 coding DNA: TGCGCCAGCAGTGAGAACCGCGGGTATAGCAATCAGCCCCAGCATTTT. It specifies CASSENRGYSNQPQHF.

The chain combines TRBV6-6 with TRBJ1-1, with no clear D. CDR1 and CDR2 (germline): MNHNY, SVGAGI (reference sequence). CDR3 size: 16 residues. V was trimmed by 2 bases and J by 0 bases, leaving 13 bases between them. CDR3 amino acids: CASSYVQDLMNTEAFF. Written as DNA, the CDR3 is TGTGCCAGCAGTTACGTCCAGGATCTTATGAACACTGAAGCTTTCTTT.

CDR3 in amino acids: CASSSRGPRDGYTF. DNA for the CDR3: TGTGCCAGCAGCTCGCGGGGTCCCCGCGATGGCTACACCTTC. The rearrangement uses TRBV5-4 and TRBJ1-2; D remains unclear. Trimming left V 3 bases short and J 6 bases short, with 15 bases between. CDR3 size: 14 residues. Germline lookup yields CDR1 SGHNT and CDR2 YYREEE (reference sequence). The whole variable domain, filled in from reference TRBV5-4 and TRBJ1-2, reads ETGVTQSPTHLIKTRGQQVTLRCSSQSGHNTVSWYQQALGQGPQFIFQYYREEENGRGNFPPRFSGLQFPNYSSELNVNALELDDSALYLCASSSRGPRDGYTFGSGTRLTVV.

J is TRBJ2-7 and V is TRBV10-3; 7 bases match TRBD1. V trimming: 11 bases; J trimming: 3 bases; junction bases outside the gene matches: 10. This CDR3 has 13 residues. Germline lookup yields CDR1 ENHRY and CDR2 SYGVKD. CDR3: CAVNTGVFYEQYF. DNA for the CDR3: TGTGCCGTCAACACAGGGGTCTTCTACGAGCAGTACTTC.

This chain uses TRBV6-5 with TRBJ2-7, with TRBD2 matching 7 bases. The CDR3 loop spans 14 amino acids. The junction had 4 bases not matched to a gene; V was cut back by 2 bases and J by 3 bases. Germline loops: CDR1 MNHEY, CDR2 SVGAGI. The CDR3: CASSYTTSIYEQYF. DNA of the CDR3: TGTGCCAGCAGTTACACGACTAGCATCTACGAGCAGTACTTC.

The chain couples TRBV7-2 to TRBJ2-5; possibly TRBD1 for D (6 bases). Germline CDR1 SGHTA, CDR2 FQGNSA. The CDR3 covers 13 residues. V lost 5 bases, J lost 4 bases, and 11 bases lay in between. The CDR3 sequence is CASSRTGLETQYF. The CDR3 DNA reads as TGTGCCAGCAGCCGTACAGGGCTAGAGACCCAGTACTTC.

V gene TRBV10-3 combines with J gene TRBJ2-2, with D perhaps matching TRBD2 (5 bases). The CDR3 extends over 16 amino acids. Trimming took 1 base from V and 0 from J, leaving 9 bases between them. Germline V CDR1 and CDR2: ENHRY, SYGVKD. The CDR3 protein is CAISELGRANTGELFF. DNA for the CDR3: TGTGCCATCAGTGAGTTGGGGAGAGCGAACACCGGGGAGCTGTTTTTT.

V gene TRBV7-9 combines with J gene TRBJ2-1; 13 bases match TRBD2. V dropped 4 bases and J dropped 7; count of bases not matched to a gene: 4. The CDR3 covers 15 residues. CDR1 SEHNR and CDR2 FQNEAQ come from the germline V gene (reference sequence). The CDR3 loop reads CASSSLAGGLNEQFF. In DNA, the CDR3 is TGTGCCAGCAGCTCACTAGCGGGAGGGTTGAATGAGCAGTTCTTC.

J is TRBJ1-5 and V is TRBV7-8; D might be TRBD1 (6 bases). This CDR3 comprises 18 residues. Trimming removed 1 base from V and 7 bases from J, with 23 bases in between. Germline assignment: CDR1 SGHVS and CDR2 FQNEAQ. This CDR3 is CASSLEAGEGVYGQPQHF. The CDR3 nucleotides read TGTGCCAGCAGCTTAGAGGCAGGGGAGGGAGTATATGGGCAGCCCCAGCATTTT.

The chain joins TRBV29-1 to TRBJ2-2; D might be TRBD1 (5 bases). Between the trimmed V and J ends, which lost 6 bases and 3 bases, there was a span of 8 bases. Germline V CDR1 and CDR2: SQVTM, ANQGSEA. This CDR3 spans 12 amino acids. DNA for the CDR3: TGCAGCGTACTCAGGGACACCGGGGAGCTGTTTTTT. This sequence encodes CSVLRDTGELFF.

In its sample, this clone was seen once. This chain links TRBV19 with TRBJ1-1; possibly TRBD1 for D (6 bases). Germline-derived CDR1 and CDR2 are LNHDA and SQIVND (reference sequence). The V end was cut by 3 bases, the J end by 1 base, with 24 bases between. CDR3 length: 19 residues. The CDR3 spells CASSIPTGGIHRENTEAFF. In DNA form, the CDR3 reads TGTGCCAGTAGTATCCCGACAGGCGGTATTCATAGGGAGAACACTGAAGCTTTCTTT.